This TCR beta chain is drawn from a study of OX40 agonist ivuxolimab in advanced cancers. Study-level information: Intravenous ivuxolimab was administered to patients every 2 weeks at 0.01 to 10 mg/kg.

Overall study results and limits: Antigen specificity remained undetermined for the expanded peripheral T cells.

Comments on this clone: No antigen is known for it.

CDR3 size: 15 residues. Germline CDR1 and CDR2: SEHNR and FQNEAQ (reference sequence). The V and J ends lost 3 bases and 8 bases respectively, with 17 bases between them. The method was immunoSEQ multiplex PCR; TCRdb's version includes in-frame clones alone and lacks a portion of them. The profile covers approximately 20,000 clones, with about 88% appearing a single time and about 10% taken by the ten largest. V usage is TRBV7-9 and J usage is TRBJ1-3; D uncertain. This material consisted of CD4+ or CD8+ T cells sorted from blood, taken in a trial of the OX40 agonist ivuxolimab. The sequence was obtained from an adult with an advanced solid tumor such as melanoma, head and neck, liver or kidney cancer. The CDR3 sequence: CASSFSSNTEYTIYF. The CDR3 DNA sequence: TGTGCCAGCAGCTTTTCCTCAAATACGGAGTACACCATATATTTT.